A single TCR beta chain is shown here with its context. Its antigen is not known. The source of the sample is a study of T cells after posttransplantation cyclophosphamide. CDR3 length: 16 residues. Germline trimming cut 0 bases from V and 8 bases from J; bases unmatched to any gene: 8. Germline V gene lookup returns CDR1 SGHRS and CDR2 YFSETQ. Produced via immunoSEQ multiplex PCR; TCRdb's table is partial and in-frame only. The sample has about 24,000 clones; about 89% are singletons. Study-level findings and limits: Tissue-infiltrating T cells from skin or gut overlapped little with blood T cells. Recipient CMV seropositivity and CMV reactivation strongly tracked TRB clonality. Donor CD8+ memory clones often dominated recipient blood repertoires at later times.

Methotrexate plus calcineurin inhibitor accompanied controls' myeloablative marrow transplants; sampling was 1 year later. V and J are TRBV5-1 and TRBJ2-1; TRBD2 matches 10 bases. Sequencing used PBMCs, obtained after an allogeneic stem cell transplant with a calcineurin inhibitor and methotrexate. The source is a female patient between 50 and 60 years old who received an allogeneic stem cell transplant from an unrelated donor, was CMV-positive, and had chronic GVHD only. Some T cells may be the graft donor's. Here the CDR3 reads CASSLEFTSGEDEQFF. The CDR3 nucleotides are TGCGCCAGCAGCTTGGAGTTTACTAGCGGGGAGGATGAGCAGTTCTTC.